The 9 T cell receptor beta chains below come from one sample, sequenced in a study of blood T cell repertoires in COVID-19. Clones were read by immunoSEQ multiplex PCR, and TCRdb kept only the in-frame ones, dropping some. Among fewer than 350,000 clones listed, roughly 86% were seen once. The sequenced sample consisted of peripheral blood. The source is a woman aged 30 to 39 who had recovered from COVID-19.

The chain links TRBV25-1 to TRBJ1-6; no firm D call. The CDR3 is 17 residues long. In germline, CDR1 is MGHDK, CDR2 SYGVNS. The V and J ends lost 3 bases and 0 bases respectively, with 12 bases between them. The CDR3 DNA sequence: TGTGCCAGCAGTGAGGTAGTCGAAAGCTCCTATAATTCACCCCTCCACTTT. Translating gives CASSEVVESSYNSPLHF.

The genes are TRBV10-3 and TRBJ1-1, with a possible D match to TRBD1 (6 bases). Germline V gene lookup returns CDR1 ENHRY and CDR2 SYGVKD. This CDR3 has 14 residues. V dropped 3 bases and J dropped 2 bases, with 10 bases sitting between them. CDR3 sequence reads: CAISETGTNTEAFF. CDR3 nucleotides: TGTGCCATCAGTGAAACAGGGACAAACACTGAAGCTTTCTTT.

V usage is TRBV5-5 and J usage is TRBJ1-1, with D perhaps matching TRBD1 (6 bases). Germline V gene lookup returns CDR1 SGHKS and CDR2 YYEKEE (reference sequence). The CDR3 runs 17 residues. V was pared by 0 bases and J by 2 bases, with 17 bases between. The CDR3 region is CASSLAGQLKGNTEAFF. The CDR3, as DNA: TGTGCCAGCAGCTTGGCCGGACAGCTTAAAGGAAACACTGAAGCTTTCTTT.

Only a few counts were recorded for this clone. The CDR3 DNA is TGTGCCAGCAGTATAAATAAAGAGACCCAGTACTTC. This gives the protein CASSINKETQYF. This chain joins TRBV12-3 or TRBV12-4 and TRBJ2-5; D is undetermined. The CDR3 runs to 12 residues. Between the trimmed V and J ends, which lost 5 bases and 3 bases, there was a span of 7 bases.

Here the CDR3 reads CASSWNRLNTEAFF. The CDR3, as DNA: TGCGCCAGCAGCTGGAACAGGCTGAACACTGAAGCTTTCTTT. V is TRBV5-1 and J is TRBJ1-1, with a tentative D call TRBD1 (5 bases). Deletions cut 3 bases from V and 0 bases from J, with 9 bases between. This CDR3 spans 14 amino acids. Per the germline V gene, CDR1 is SGHRS and CDR2 is YFSETQ. Drawing the rest from reference TRBV5-1 and TRBJ1-1, the complete variable domain is KAGVTQTPRYLIKTRGQQVTLSCSPISGHRSVSWYQQTPGQGLQFLFEYFSETQRNKGNFPGRFSGRQFSNSRSEMNVSTLELGDSALYLCASSWNRLNTEAFFGQGTRLTVV.

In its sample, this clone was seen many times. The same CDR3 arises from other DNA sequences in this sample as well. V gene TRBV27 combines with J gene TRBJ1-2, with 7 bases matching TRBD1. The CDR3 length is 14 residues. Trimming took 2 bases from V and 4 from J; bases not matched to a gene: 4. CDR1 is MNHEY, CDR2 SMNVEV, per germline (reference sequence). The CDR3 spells CASSLGGQTYGYTF. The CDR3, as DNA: TGTGCCAGCAGTTTAGGGGGACAGACCTATGGCTACACCTTC.

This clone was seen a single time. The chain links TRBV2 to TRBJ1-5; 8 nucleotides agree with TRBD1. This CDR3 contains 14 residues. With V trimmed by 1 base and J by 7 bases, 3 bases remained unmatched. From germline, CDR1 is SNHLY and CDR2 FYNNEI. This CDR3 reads CASSEGQGTQPQHF. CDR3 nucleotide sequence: TGTGCCAGCAGTGAAGGACAGGGGACCCAGCCCCAGCATTTT.

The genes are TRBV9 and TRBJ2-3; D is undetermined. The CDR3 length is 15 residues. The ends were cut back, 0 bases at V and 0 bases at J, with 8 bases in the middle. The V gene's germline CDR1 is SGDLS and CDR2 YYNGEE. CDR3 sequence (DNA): TGTGCCAGCAGCGTAGATCAGGCCAGCACAGATACGCAGTATTTT. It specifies CASSVDQASTDTQYF.

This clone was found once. The CDR3 is CASSAGVVETQYF. For the CDR3, the DNA is TGTGCCAGCAGTGCCGGGGTTGTAGAGACCCAGTACTTC. This chain links TRBV2 with TRBJ2-5, with a weak D call TRBD2 (5 bases). CDR3 size: 13 residues. Looked up from germline, CDR1 is SNHLY and CDR2 is FYNNEI. Trimming pared 4 bases from V and 4 bases from J, leaving 10 bases between.